The clone carrying this T cell receptor beta chain occurred once. Each CDR3 protein is one row after TCRdb ran MiXCR on the 5' RACE reads. The sample comprises fewer than 75,000 distinct CDR3 sequences, roughly 28% of which are singletons, and 2% to 2.5% rests with the top ten. Treg sorting used a CD4+CD25+CD127-/low gate. Trimming removed 6 bases at V and 2 bases at J, with 14 bases between. The germline CDR1 and CDR2 sequences are SQVTM and ANQGSEA. The CDR3 has 13 residues. This TCR derives from a female donor with breast cancer. The sample taken for sequencing was tumor-infiltrating Tregs sorted from the breast tumor. The V call is TRBV29-1, the J call TRBJ2-7; TRBD2 is a possible D gene (6 bases). The CDR3 DNA is TGCAGCGTAGGACAAGGGGAGGCCTACGAGCAGTACTTC. Amino acids: CSVGQGEAYEQYF.